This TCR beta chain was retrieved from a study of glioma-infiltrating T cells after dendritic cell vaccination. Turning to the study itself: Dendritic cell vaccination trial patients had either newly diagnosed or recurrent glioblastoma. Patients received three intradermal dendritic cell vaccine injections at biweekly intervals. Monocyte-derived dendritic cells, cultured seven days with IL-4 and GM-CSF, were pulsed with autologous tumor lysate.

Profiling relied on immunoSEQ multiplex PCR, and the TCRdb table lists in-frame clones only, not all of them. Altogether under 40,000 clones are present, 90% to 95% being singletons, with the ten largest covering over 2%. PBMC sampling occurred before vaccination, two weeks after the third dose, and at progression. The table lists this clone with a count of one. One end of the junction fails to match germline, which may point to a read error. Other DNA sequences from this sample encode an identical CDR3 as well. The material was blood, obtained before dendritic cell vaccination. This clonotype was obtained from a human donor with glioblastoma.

CDR3 region: CASSISRPYNSPLHF. CDR3 nucleotide sequence: TGTGCCAGTAGTATCAGCAGGCCCTATAATTCCCCCCTCCACTTT. This chain uses TRBV19 with TRBJ1-6; D not resolved. This CDR3 region has 15 residues. Per germline, CDR1 LNHDA and CDR2 SQIVND (reference sequence). Variable domain in full (rest from reference TRBV19 and TRBJ1-6): DGGITQSPKYLFRKEGQNVTLSCEQNLNHDAMYWYRQDPGQGLRLIYYSQIVNDFQKGDIAEGYSVSREKKESFPLTVTSAQKNPTAFYLCASSISRPYNSPLHFGNGTRLTVT.